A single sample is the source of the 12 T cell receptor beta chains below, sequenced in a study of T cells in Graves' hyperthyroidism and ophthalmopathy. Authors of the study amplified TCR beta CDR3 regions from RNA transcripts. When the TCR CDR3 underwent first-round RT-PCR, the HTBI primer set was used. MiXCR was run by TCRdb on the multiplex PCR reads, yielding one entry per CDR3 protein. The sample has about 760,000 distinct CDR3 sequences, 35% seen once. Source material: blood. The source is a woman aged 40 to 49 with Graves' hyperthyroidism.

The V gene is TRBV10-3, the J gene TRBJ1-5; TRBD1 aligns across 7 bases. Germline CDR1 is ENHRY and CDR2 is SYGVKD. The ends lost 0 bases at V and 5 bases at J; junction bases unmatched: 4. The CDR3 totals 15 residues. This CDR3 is CAISESTTGHQPQHF. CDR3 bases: TGTGCCATCAGTGAGTCGACGACAGGGCATCAGCCCCAGCATTTT.

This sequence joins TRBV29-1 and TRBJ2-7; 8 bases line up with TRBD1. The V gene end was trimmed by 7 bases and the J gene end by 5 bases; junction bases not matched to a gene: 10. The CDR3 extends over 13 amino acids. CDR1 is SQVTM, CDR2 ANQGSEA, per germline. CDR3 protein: CSAQSGGWDEQYF. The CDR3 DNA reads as TGCAGCGCCCAATCAGGGGGCTGGGACGAGCAGTACTTC.

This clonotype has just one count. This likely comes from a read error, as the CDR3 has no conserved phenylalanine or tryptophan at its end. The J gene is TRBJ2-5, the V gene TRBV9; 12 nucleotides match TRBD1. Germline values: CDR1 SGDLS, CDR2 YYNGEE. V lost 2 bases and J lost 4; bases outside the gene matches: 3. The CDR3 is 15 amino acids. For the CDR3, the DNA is TGTGCCAGCAGCGTCTCGGGACAGGGGGCAGAGACCCAGTACTTG. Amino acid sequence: CASSVSGQGAETQYL.

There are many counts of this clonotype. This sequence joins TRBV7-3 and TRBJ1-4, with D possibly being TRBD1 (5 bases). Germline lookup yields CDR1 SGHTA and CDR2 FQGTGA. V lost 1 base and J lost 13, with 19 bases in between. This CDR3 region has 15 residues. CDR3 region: CASSLKTARLAVLFF. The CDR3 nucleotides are TGTGCCAGCAGCTTAAAGACAGCCCGTCTGGCTGTACTGTTTTTT.

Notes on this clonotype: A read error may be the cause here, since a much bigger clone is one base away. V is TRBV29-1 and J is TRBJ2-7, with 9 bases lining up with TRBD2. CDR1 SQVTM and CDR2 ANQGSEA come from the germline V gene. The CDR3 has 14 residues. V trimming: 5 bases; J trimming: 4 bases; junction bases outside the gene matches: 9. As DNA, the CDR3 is TGCAGCGTTTTGTGCCTAGCGGGATTTTACGAGCAGTACTTC. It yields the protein CSVLCLAGFYEQYF.

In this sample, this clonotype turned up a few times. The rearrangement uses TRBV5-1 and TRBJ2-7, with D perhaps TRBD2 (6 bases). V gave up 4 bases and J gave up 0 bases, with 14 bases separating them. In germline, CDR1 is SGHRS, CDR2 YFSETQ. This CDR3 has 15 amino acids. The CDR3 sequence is CASSPGTDSSYEQYF. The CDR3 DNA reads TGCGCCAGCAGCCCGGGGACTGACAGCTCCTACGAGCAGTACTTC.

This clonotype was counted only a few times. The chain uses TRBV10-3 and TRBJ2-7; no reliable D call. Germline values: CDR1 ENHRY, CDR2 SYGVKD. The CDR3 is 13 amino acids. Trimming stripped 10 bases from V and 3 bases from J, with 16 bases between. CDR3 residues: CASRLPGLYEQYF. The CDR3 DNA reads TGTGCCAGCAGGCTTCCGGGTCTCTACGAGCAGTACTTC.

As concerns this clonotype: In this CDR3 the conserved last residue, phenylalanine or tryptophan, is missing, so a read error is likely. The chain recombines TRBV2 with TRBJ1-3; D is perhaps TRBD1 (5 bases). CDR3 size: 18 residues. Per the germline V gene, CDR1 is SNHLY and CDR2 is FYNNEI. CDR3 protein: CAISTVGGAKGSGNTIYC. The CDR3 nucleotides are TGTGCCATCAGTACGGTCGGGGGAGCGAAGGGCTCTGGAAACACCATATATTGT.

The CDR3 protein is CSVPPGRYGYTF. As DNA, the CDR3 is TGCAGCGTCCCCCCGGGACGCTATGGCTACACCTTC. This chain connects TRBV29-1 to TRBJ1-2; possible D gene TRBD1, 5 bases. The CDR3 runs 12 residues. Per germline, CDR1 SQVTM and CDR2 ANQGSEA. The V and J ends lost 6 bases and 4 bases respectively, with 12 bases between them.

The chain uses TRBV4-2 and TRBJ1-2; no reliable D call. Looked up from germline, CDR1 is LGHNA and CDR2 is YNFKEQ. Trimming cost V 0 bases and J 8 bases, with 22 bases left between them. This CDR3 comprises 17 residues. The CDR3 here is CASSQDLGRTGSYGYTF. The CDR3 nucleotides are TGTGCCAGCAGCCAAGATCTTGGCAGGACGGGATCCTACGGCTACACCTTC.

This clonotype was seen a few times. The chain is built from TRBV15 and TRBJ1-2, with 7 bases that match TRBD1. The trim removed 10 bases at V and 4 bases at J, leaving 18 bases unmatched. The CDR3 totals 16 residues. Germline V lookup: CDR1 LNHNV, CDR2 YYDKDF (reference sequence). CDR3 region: CASQPRGRTAVYGYTF. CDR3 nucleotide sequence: TGTGCCAGCCAACCCAGGGGGAGGACGGCAGTCTATGGCTACACCTTC.

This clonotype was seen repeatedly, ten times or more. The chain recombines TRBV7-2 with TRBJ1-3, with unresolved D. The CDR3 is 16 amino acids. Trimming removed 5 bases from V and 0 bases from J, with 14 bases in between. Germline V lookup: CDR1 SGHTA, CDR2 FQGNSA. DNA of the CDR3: TGTGCCAGCAGCCCCCGACTAGTCCGCTCTGGAAACACCATATATTTT. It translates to CASSPRLVRSGNTIYF.